Listed here is a single TCR beta chain. The data belong to a study of blood T cell repertoires in COVID-19. Background on the study: From the United States, Italy and Spain came samples of acute and convalescent COVID-19.

Germline values: CDR1 SGHDT, CDR2 YYEEEE. The CDR3 has 15 residues. V lost 2 bases to trimming and J lost 4 bases, with 15 bases between them. Participants were aged about 18 to 89 years from roughly 26 US areas. Resolution of symptoms, clearance, or two negative PCRs was present in recovered Cohort 3 donors. As originally analysed: From reference gene primer amplification, estimates of nucleated cell counts were derived. Sequencing used immunoSEQ multiplex PCR; TCRdb keeps in-frame clones, though not all of them. From that table come the V and J calls and clone size; the DNA was used to work out D and trimming. This table holds 180,000 or so clones, over 75% found once.

This sequence was found in a man in his fifties who had recovered from COVID-19. The sample taken for sequencing was PBMCs or T cells enriched from blood (not recorded which). J is TRBJ1-2 and V is TRBV5-6; TRBD1 might be the D (5 bases). DNA for the CDR3: TGTGCCAGCAGCTTTGGAGGGGTAAACATCTATGGCTACACCTTC. Translated: CASSFGGVNIYGYTF. The variable domain in full, completed from reference TRBV5-6 and TRBJ1-2, reads DAGVTQSPTHLIKTRGQQVTLRCSPKSGHDTVSWYQQALGQGPQFIFQYYEEEERQRGNFPDRFSGHQFPNYSSELNVNALLLGDSALYLCASSFGGVNIYGYTFGSGTRLTVV.